The clone carrying this TCR beta chain occurred once. Sequencing used immunoSEQ multiplex PCR; TCRdb keeps in-frame clones, though not all of them. The sample carries 150,000 to 200,000 clones, 70% to 90% recorded once. This record belongs to a study of blood T cell repertoires in COVID-19. Study as a whole: In each case, the material was cDNA or gDNA derived from T cells, B-cell-depleted T cells, or PBMCs.

The CDR3 extends over 14 amino acids. Deletions cut 1 base from V and 6 bases from J, with 10 bases between. Per germline, CDR1 SGHTA and CDR2 FQGNSA. The sample comprised peripheral blood. The sequence came from a man aged 18-30 years who had recovered from COVID-19. This sequence joins TRBV7-2 and TRBJ1-5; D gene unclear. CDR3 nucleotide sequence: TGTGCCAGCAGCTTAGGCGGTACGGCTCAGCCCCAGCATTTT. Translation: CASSLGGTAQPQHF.